This is a list of T cell receptor beta chains from one sample in a study of T cells after somatic rescue of genetic block. Clones were read by immunoSEQ multiplex PCR, and TCRdb kept only the in-frame ones, dropping some. The sample records roughly 110,000 clones, around 90% being singletons. Material: peripheral blood mononuclear cells (PBMCs). The receptors derive from a young woman. CDR3s include the opening cysteine and the closing phenylalanine or tryptophan. Each record gives: V gene, J gene, clone size, D gene, CDR3 DNA, CDR3 protein. The D gene is left open where the match is weak. Size tells how often a clone was seen (once, few, many) or the class of an expanded clone, and some rows leave it out.

TRBV19	TRBJ1-4	-	-	TGTGCCAGTAGTATAATGTTGGACAGAGAAAAACTGTTTTTT	CASSIMLDREKLFF
TRBV19	TRBJ2-7	-	-	TGTGCCAGTAGTATAGGGGCAGGGTGGGACTACGAGCAGTACTTC	CASSIGAGWDYEQYF
TRBV5-1	TRBJ1-4	-	-	TGCGCCAGCAGAAGGCAGGGACAAACTAATGAAAAACTGTTTTTT	CASRRQGQTNEKLFF
TRBV27	TRBJ2-2	-	-	TGTGCCTGTAGAGGAGATAACACCGGGGAGCTGTTTTTT	CACRGDNTGELFF
TRBV4-2	TRBJ2-1	-	TRBD2	TGTGCCAGCAGCCCTCCGGGGGGGAACAATGAGCAGTTCTTC	CASSPPGGNNEQFF
TRBV7-8	TRBJ1-2	few	-	TGTGCCAGCAGCTTTCGGGATCCTAACTATGGCTACACCTTC	CASSFRDPNYGYTF
TRBV6-6	TRBJ2-7	-	TRBD1	TGTGCCAGCAGAATTGACAGGGTGCGGCACGAGCAGTACTTC	CASRIDRVRHEQYF
TRBV2	TRBJ1-1	-	-	TGTGCCAGCAGTGGAAATTTGAACACTGAAGCTTTCTTT	CASSGNLNTEAFF
TRBV7-9	TRBJ1-1	-	-	TGTGCCAGCAGCTTAGTGGGGGCGAACACTGAAGCTTTCTTT	CASSLVGANTEAFF
TRBV25-1	TRBJ1-1	-	-	TGTGCCAGCAGTGAATTGGCAGGGGTCACTGAAGCTTTCTTT	CASSELAGVTEAFF
TRBV19	TRBJ1-1	few	TRBD1	TGTGCCAGTAACCCGACAGGGACAAGCACTGAAGCTTTCTTT	CASNPTGTSTEAFF
TRBV29-1	TRBJ2-5	-	TRBD1	TGCAGCTCCCGGGACAGGTCCGGGAGCGGGACCCAGTACTTC	CSSRDRSGSGTQYF
TRBV7-8	TRBJ2-6	once	-	TGTGCCAGCAGCTCATCAGGGACTGGGGCCAACGTCCTGACTTTC	CASSSSGTGANVLTF
TRBV7-9	TRBJ1-2	-	TRBD1	TGTGCCAGCAGCTCTCCAGGGGGCGCCGCTAACTATGGCTACACCTTC	CASSSPGGAANYGYTF
TRBV6-6	TRBJ1-5	-	-	TGTGCCAGCGTTGGCGAGGCCGGGGGTCAGCCCCAGCATTTT	CASVGEAGGQPQHF
TRBV5-1	TRBJ1-1	-	TRBD1	TGCGCCAGCAGCTTACCCCGACAGGGGGCGCGGGCTGAAGCTTTCTTT	CASSLPRQGARAEAFF
TRBV29-1	TRBJ2-7	few	TRBD2	TGCAGCGTCTCAAGCGGGGGGGCCGCCGAGCAGTACTTC	CSVSSGGAAEQYF
TRBV6-5	TRBJ2-2	few	TRBD2	TGTGCCAGCAGTACAGGGACTAGCGAGGCCGGGGAGCTGTTTTTT	CASSTGTSEAGELFF
TRBV28	TRBJ1-2	-	-	TGTGCCAGCAGTTTAACCCTCCCGGACGGTCTCTATGGCTACACCTTC	CASSLTLPDGLYGYTF
TRBV28	TRBJ1-4	-	-	TGTGCCAGCAGTTTAGATAGGGGGGAACTGTTTTTT	CASSLDRGELFF
TRBV2	TRBJ1-1	-	TRBD1	TGTGCCAGCAGTTTTAACCAGGGGGACACTGAAGCTTTCTTT	CASSFNQGDTEAFF
TRBV6-5	TRBJ2-5	once	-	TGTGCCAGCAGTCCAGCGGAACAAGAGACCCAGTACTTC	CASSPAEQETQYF
TRBV25-1	TRBJ2-1	-	-	TGTGCCAGCAAGGGGGAAGTACACAATGAGCAGTTCTTC	CASKGEVHNEQFF
TRBV5-4	TRBJ2-7	-	TRBD1	TGTGCCAGCAGCTTAGGACAGGGGGCAATCTACGAGCAGTACTTC	CASSLGQGAIYEQYF
TRBV28	TRBJ2-7	-	TRBD1	TGTGCCAGCAGTCCAGGGACAGCTTCTTTGTACGAGCAGTACTTC	CASSPGTASLYEQYF
TRBV9	TRBJ2-3	-	TRBD2	TGTGCCAGCAGCGTAGGGGCTAGCGGAAGCACAGATACGCAGTATTTT	CASSVGASGSTDTQYF
TRBV11-3	TRBJ1-1	few	-	TGTGCCAGCAGTATCGGAGCCCCGAACACTGAAGCTTTCTTT	CASSIGAPNTEAFF
TRBV30	TRBJ2-7	-	-	TGTGCCTGCAGGGTCTTCTACGAGCAGTACTTC	CACRVFYEQYF
TRBV7-9	TRBJ1-2	-	-	TGTGCCAGCAGCGTGGGTAGGGCGTTCGCTGGCTACACCTTC	CASSVGRAFAGYTF
TRBV6-6	TRBJ2-7	-	TRBD2	TGTGCCAGTGAGTTAAAGAAGGGAGGGGAGCAGTACTTC	CASELKKGGEQYF
TRBV6-5	TRBJ2-7	-	-	TGTGCCAGCAGTTACCGTTCGGGGACGGGATCCTACGAGCAGTACTTC	CASSYRSGTGSYEQYF
TRBV4-3	TRBJ2-1	-	TRBD2	TGCGCCAGCAGCCAAGCGAGGGGGGGACTAGCCGGAGGGGAGCAGTTCTTC	CASSQARGGLAGGEQFF
TRBV10-3	TRBJ1-3	-	-	TGTGCCATCACCACAGGATATGGAAACACCATATATTTT	CAITTGYGNTIYF
TRBV18	TRBJ1-6	-	TRBD1	TGTGCCAGCTCGCCCGGGACAGGGGGCGTGACACCCCTCCACTTT	CASSPGTGGVTPLHF
TRBV7-6	TRBJ2-3	-	-	TGTGCCAGCAGCCTGAACTCGGGGGGCACAGATACGCAGTATTTT	CASSLNSGGTDTQYF
TRBV9	TRBJ2-3	-	-	TGTGCCAGCAGCGCCTACCACAGCACAGATACGCAGTATTTT	CASSAYHSTDTQYF
TRBV5-1	TRBJ1-2	-	TRBD1	TGCGCCAGCTCTAGGGGACAGGAGACGTATGGCTACACCTTC	CASSRGQETYGYTF
TRBV10-1	TRBJ1-2	-	-	TGCGCCAATACCCAGAGTTATGAATGGTACACCTTC	CANTQSYEWYTF
TRBV5-4	TRBJ2-2	-	-	TGTGCCAGCAGCTTGGGAAACCCTGTGAACACCGGGGAGCTGTTTTTT	CASSLGNPVNTGELFF
TRBV7-2	TRBJ1-2	-	TRBD1	TGTGCCAGCAGCTCCCCCCGGGACAGGGGGGGCTATGGCTACACCTTC	CASSSPRDRGGYGYTF
TRBV4-1	TRBJ1-6	once	-	TGCGCCAGCAGCCAAGATTTGGCGAGCTCCTATAATTCACCCCTCCACTTT	CASSQDLASSYNSPLHF
TRBV7-2	TRBJ2-7	-	-	TGTGCCAGCAGCGCGATGCAGGGTTACTACGAGCAGTACTTC	CASSAMQGYYEQYF
TRBV18	TRBJ2-2	-	-	TGTGCCAGCTCACCACAGGGGACGGCCAACACCGGGGAGCTGTTTTTT	CASSPQGTANTGELFF
TRBV27	TRBJ2-3	-	TRBD2	TGTGCCAGCAGTTCCTCCCCTAGCGGGGGATCAGATACGCAGTATTTT	CASSSSPSGGSDTQYF
TRBV4-3	TRBJ2-7	-	-	TGCGCCAGCAGCCAAGGAGGATCCGCAACCTACGAGCAGTACTTC	CASSQGGSATYEQYF
TRBV29-1	TRBJ1-2	-	-	TGCAGCGTTGAAGGGGGGAATGATGGCTACACCTTC	CSVEGGNDGYTF
TRBV11-1	TRBJ1-1	-	-	TGTGCCAGCAGCTTTAACAGGGACACTGAAGCTTTCTTT	CASSFNRDTEAFF
TRBV19	TRBJ2-7	-	-	TGTGCCAGTAGTGGGGGTACACTTCCTTACGAGCAGTACTTC	CASSGGTLPYEQYF
TRBV11-3	TRBJ1-1	-	-	TGTGCCAGCAGCTTACTTCCCGGGACGGGGAACACTGAAGCTTTCTTT	CASSLLPGTGNTEAFF
TRBV29-1	TRBJ1-1	few	-	TGCAGCGTAGACGGGATAGGGCCTGAAGCTTTCTTT	CSVDGIGPEAFF
TRBV9	TRBJ1-3	-	-	TGTGCCAGCAGCGTAGAAGTAACTGGAAACACCATATATTTT	CASSVEVTGNTIYF
TRBV4-1	TRBJ2-7	once	-	TGCGCCAGCAGCCAAGTATGGAGGGGGGTCCACGAGCAGTACTTC	CASSQVWRGVHEQYF
TRBV27	TRBJ1-3	-	-	TGTGCCAGCAGTTTAGGCGGAGGAAACACCATATATTTT	CASSLGGGNTIYF
TRBV9	TRBJ1-4	-	TRBD1	TGTGCCAGCAGTCCCCGACAGGGGTCTAATGAAAAACTGTTTTTT	CASSPRQGSNEKLFF
TRBV7-2	TRBJ2-7	-	-	TGTGCCAGCAGCTTAGCAATAGGGGGTTACGAGCAGTACTTC	CASSLAIGGYEQYF
TRBV11-1	TRBJ2-1	-	-	TGTGCCAGCAGCTCCCGACTGAGTACAGGATACAATGAGCAGTTCTTC	CASSSRLSTGYNEQFF